This entry lists 3 T cell receptor beta chains sequenced from one sample in a study of vaccination effects on CD4 cells after COVID-19. Their target antigens are unknown. At the end of 10 days of culture, CD4+ T cells were isolated. TCRdb's copy holds only in-frame clones and misses some; the assay was immunoSEQ multiplex PCR. The sample holds tens of thousands of clones; roughly 80% are singletons and the top ten take roughly 2%. Sequenced material: CD4+ T cells from PBMCs cultured without peptide, taken before COVID-19 vaccination. These receptors were collected from a human donor who received a COVID-19 vaccine.

The table lists this clone with a few counts. The chain recombines TRBV20-1 with TRBJ2-3, with D unclear. In germline, CDR1 is DFQATT, CDR2 SNEGSKA (reference sequence). The length of the CDR3 is 13 residues. Deletions cut 6 bases from V and 2 bases from J, with 12 bases between. Here the CDR3 reads CSASRYPTDTQYF. DNA of the CDR3: TGCAGTGCCAGTAGGTACCCCACAGATACGCAGTATTTT.

The chain employs TRBV7-8 and TRBJ2-3; tentatively, D is TRBD1 (5 bases). With 5 bases removed from V and 1 base from J, the gap between germline ends came to 13 bases. CDR3 length: 15 amino acids. Per the germline V gene, CDR1 is SGHVS and CDR2 is FQNEAQ. This chain's CDR3 is CASSLRVFGTDTQYF. The CDR3 DNA follows: TGTGCCAGCAGCCTCAGGGTTTTCGGCACAGATACGCAGTATTTT.

The chain combines TRBV19 with TRBJ2-2, with TRBD1 identical over 7 bases. The V and J ends lost 10 bases and 3 bases, in that order; junction bases with no gene match: 11. The CDR3 consists of 15 residues. Germline V gene lookup returns CDR1 LNHDA and CDR2 SQIVND (reference sequence). Here the CDR3 reads CATRPGQTYTGELFF. The DNA for the CDR3 is TGTGCCACACGACCGGGACAGACGTACACCGGGGAGCTGTTTTTT.